The 14 T cell receptor beta chains in this list originate from one sample, sequenced in a study of control samples from healthy donors and cancer patients. Assay used: immunoSEQ multiplex PCR; TCRdb lists only in-frame clones, some missing. The sample has tens of thousands of clones, roughly 87% seen once; the top ten hold about 4.2%. Input material: blood. These receptors were taken from a woman aged 45-60 years in good health.

The chain employs TRBV5-1 and TRBJ2-1; D might be TRBD1 (6 bases). Trimming took 2 bases from V and 5 from J, leaving 11 bases between them. The CDR3 is made up of 14 amino acids. Germline lookup yields CDR1 SGHRS and CDR2 YFSETQ. Written as DNA, the CDR3 is TGCGCCAGCAGCTTAACAGGGCCGGACAATGAGCAGTTCTTC. Protein sequence: CASSLTGPDNEQFF.

The CDR3 DNA reads TGTGCCAGCAGCCGGGGGGCTTTAGGCGGTTTTTACGAGCAGTACTTC. This translates into CASSRGALGGFYEQYF. The V gene is TRBV9, the J gene TRBJ2-7, with D maybe TRBD2 (7 bases). CDR1 SGDLS and CDR2 YYNGEE come from the germline V gene. The CDR3 spans 16 residues. Trimming removed 4 bases at V and 4 bases at J, with 21 bases between.

The chain has TRBV4-1 and TRBJ2-7, with D possibly being TRBD1 or TRBD2 (5 bases each). The V end lost 3 bases, the J end lost 7 bases, and 7 bases lay between the germline ends. This CDR3 has 11 amino acids. The germline gives CDR1 MGHRA, CDR2 YSYEKL. CDR3 loop: CASSQRGEQYF. CDR3 DNA sequence: TGCGCCAGCAGCCAGAGGGGAGAGCAGTACTTC.

This clone turned up a few times. CDR3 in DNA: TGTGCCAGCTCACCGAAGAACAGGGGGCTGGAGAACACTGAAGCTTTCTTT. As protein: CASSPKNRGLENTEAFF. The chain uses TRBV18 and TRBJ1-1, with 9 bases aligning to TRBD1. This CDR3 comprises 17 residues. Germline CDR1 is KGHSH and CDR2 is LQKENI. The J segment lost 1 base and the V segment lost 3 bases, leaving 9 bases of the junction unmatched.

The chain links TRBV28 to TRBJ2-7; TRBD2 matches 10 bases. J lost 5 bases, V lost 6 bases, and 7 bases had no gene match. Germline CDR1 reads MDHEN; CDR2 reads SYDVKM. The CDR3 contains 14 residues. CDR3 sequence: CASRTLAGANEQYF. The CDR3 DNA reads as TGTGCCAGCAGGACGCTAGCGGGAGCGAACGAGCAGTACTTC.

The chain employs TRBV6-2 or TRBV6-3 and TRBJ2-7, with D uncertain. Trimming took off 1 base at V and 0 bases at J, with 7 bases between the two ends. The CDR3 is 14 amino acids. CDR1 and CDR2 from the germline V gene are MNHEY and SVGEGT. The DNA for the CDR3 is TGTGCCAGCAGTTACTTCCCTGGCTCCTACGAGCAGTACTTC. Translation gives CASSYFPGSYEQYF.

V usage is TRBV11-3 and J usage is TRBJ2-2; D unresolved. This CDR3 is built from 12 residues. CDR1 is SGHNT and CDR2 is YENEEA in the germline V gene. V was cut by 5 bases and J by 3 bases, with 4 bases left in between. CDR3 DNA: TGTGCCAGCAGCCCCCACACCGGGGAGCTGTTTTTT. This codes for CASSPHTGELFF.

This chain uses TRBV6-2 or TRBV6-3 with TRBJ2-5; the match to TRBD1 covers 8 bases. Trimming at V came to 4 bases and at J to 2 bases, leaving 6 bases not matched to a gene. Germline V gives CDR1 MNHEY, CDR2 SVGEGT. The CDR3 covers 15 residues. The CDR3 DNA is TGTGCCAGCAGTTCCCGGGACAGGACTCAAGAGACCCAGTACTTC. It codes for CASSSRDRTQETQYF.

A word on this clone: At one of its ends the junction is not consistent with the germline gene, which may arise from a read error. The chain employs TRBV6-2 or TRBV6-3 and TRBJ2-1, with D unresolved. Germline lookup yields CDR1 MNHEY and CDR2 SVGEGT. The CDR3 sequence is 13 residues long. The chain's CDR3 is CSSSYGGNEILFF. As DNA, the CDR3 is TGTTCCAGCAGTTACGGCGGCAACGAGATCCTGTTCTTC.

The DNA of the CDR3 is TGCGCCAGCAGCCCCCAAGTGGGAGAGGGCTACGAGCAGTACTTC. This encodes CASSPQVGEGYEQYF. The rearrangement uses TRBV5-1 and TRBJ2-7, with D possibly matching TRBD2 (5 bases). The CDR3 loop spans 15 amino acids. Germline V CDR1 and CDR2: SGHRS, YFSETQ. Between the trimmed V and J ends, which lost 4 bases and 3 bases, there was a span of 17 bases.

This CDR3 is CATRLAGSDGTQYF. CDR3 nucleotide sequence: TGTGCCACCAGACTAGCGGGATCAGATGGTACGCAGTATTTT. The V call is TRBV10-3, the J call TRBJ2-3, with TRBD2 matching 11 bases. Germline V gene data show CDR1 as ENHRY and CDR2 as SYGVKD. CDR3 length equals 14 residues. With 10 bases clipped from V and 8 bases from J, the junction kept 11 bases outside the gene matches.

This chain links TRBV5-5 with TRBJ1-5; unclear D gene. The V gene's germline CDR1 is SGHKS and CDR2 YYEKEE (reference sequence). The CDR3 covers 13 residues. V dropped 5 bases and J dropped 0 bases, with 6 bases sitting between them. CDR3 sequence reads: CASRKGSNQPQHF. In DNA form, the CDR3 reads TGTGCCAGCAGGAAAGGTAGCAATCAGCCCCAGCATTTT.

As to this clone: The same CDR3 is also encoded by other DNA sequences in this sample. V gene TRBV12-3 or TRBV12-4 combines with J gene TRBJ1-5; D ambiguous. The CDR3 consists of 12 residues. V lost 5 bases, J lost 5 bases, and 7 bases lay in between. In nucleotides, the CDR3 is TGTGCCAGCAGTAACTCGGATCAGCCCCAGCATTTT. Its translation is CASSNSDQPQHF.

With respect to this clone: An end of the junction differs from the germline gene, which may be a read error. The chain links TRBV9 to TRBJ2-2; TRBD2 matches at 10 bases. The length of the CDR3 is 15 residues. The germline V gene has CDR1 SGDLS and CDR2 YYNGEE. The CDR3 protein is CARSGGGWNTGELFF. The CDR3 DNA reads as TGTGCCCGCAGCGGGGGGGGCTGGAACACCGGGGAGCTGTTTTTT. Together with reference TRBV9 and TRBJ2-2, the CDR3 gives the full variable domain: DSGVTQTPKHLITATGQRVTLRCSPRSGDLSVYWYQQSLDQGLQFLIQYYNGEERAKGNILERFSAQQFPDLHSELNLSSLELGDSALYFCARSGGGWNTGELFFGEGSRLTVL.